This TCR beta chain was sequenced for a study of blood T cell repertoires in COVID-19 (dated by TCRdb to the early 2020s). At the level of the whole study: Collaborator samples came from the United States, Italy and Spain and covered acute and convalescent phases of COVID-19. A freely available public database, intended as a resource for researchers studying the immune response to SARS-CoV-2, is where the repertoires were released. The samples were drawn from the first 160 participants of the ongoing ImmuneRACE study and from 950 to 1,500 subjects provided by 6 global collaborators. The prospective study material was composed of cDNA or gDNA derived from T cells, B-cell-depleted T cells, or PBMCs. Sample metadata almost always included a de-identified subject ID, COVID-19 status, age in years and sex. Where available, HLA class I and class II types were taken from metadata supplied by the sample provider and were not determined by assay-based typing. Subjects who had been exposed to COVID-19, were actively infected with it, or had recovered from it provided the deeply sampled blood TCRbeta repertoires that made up the dataset. Study-level results and caveats: The quantity of clinical and demographic metadata differed by source and by participant and was supplied without curation.

This clone was recorded a few times. Which antigen it targets is not known. No base-level quality is on record; no much larger clone is a single base apart. The immunoSEQ Assay, a bias-controlled multiplex PCR, was used to amplify TCRbeta CDR3 regions from genomic DNA. The original methods were these. The number of nucleated cells in each sample was estimated from the amplification of reference gene primers within the assay. To quantify the absolute abundance of each unique TCRbeta CDR3 rearrangement, sequence reads were collapsed and filtered. For each sample, productive Simpson clonality was calculated by taking the square root of Simpson's diversity index across productive rearrangements. This is the immuneACCESS table as TCRdb keeps it, with only in-frame sequences that have V and J called. A part of the clones is gone; compared with another copy, unresolved V genes explain less than half, and the rest is unexplained. The DNA gave D and trimming, while V, J and clone size come from that table. The sample table shows about 160,000 clones, and 75% to 90% are seen once. Roughly 9.2% of the sample comes from the top ten.

Whole blood was collected in K2EDTA tubes by collaborating institutions according to the institutions' own protocols. For TCRbeta analysis, collaborator samples were shipped as frozen whole blood, as isolated PBMCs, or as DNA extracted from either sample type. Trimming at the junction amounts to 2 bases on V and 7 bases on J, and the germline ends lie 18 bases apart. The germline V gene gives CDR1 as MNHEY and CDR2 as SVGAGI. Measured from the cysteine to the phenylalanine, the CDR3 is 15 residues long. Here the CDR3 DNA is all that survives: 45 bases in frame from base 1. Material: peripheral blood. This clonotype was sampled from a woman aged 80 or over with active or convalescent COVID-19. The rearranged segments are TRBV6-5 and TRBJ2-7; TRBD1 is possibly the D segment (6 matching bases). CDR3 sequence: CASSYEDRPTREQYF. The DNA sequence is as follows: TGTGCCAGCAGTTACGAGGACAGACCGACGCGGGAGCAGTACTTC.